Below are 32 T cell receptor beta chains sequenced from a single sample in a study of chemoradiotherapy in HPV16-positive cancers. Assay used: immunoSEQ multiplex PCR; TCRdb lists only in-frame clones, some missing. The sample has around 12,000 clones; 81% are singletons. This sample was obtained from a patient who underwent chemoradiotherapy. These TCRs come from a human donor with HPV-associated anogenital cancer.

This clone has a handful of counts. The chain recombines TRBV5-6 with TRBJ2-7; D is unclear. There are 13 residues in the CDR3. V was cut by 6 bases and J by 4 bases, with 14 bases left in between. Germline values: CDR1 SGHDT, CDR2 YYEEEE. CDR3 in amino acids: CASKDSMGYEQYF. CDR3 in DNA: TGTGCCAGCAAGGATTCCATGGGGTACGAGCAGTACTTC.

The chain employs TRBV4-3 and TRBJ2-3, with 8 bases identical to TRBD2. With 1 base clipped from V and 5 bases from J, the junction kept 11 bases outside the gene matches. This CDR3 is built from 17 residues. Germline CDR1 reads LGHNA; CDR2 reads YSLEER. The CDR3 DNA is TGCGCCAGCAGCCAAGGTCTAGAACTAGCGGCGGGAGATACGCAGTATTTT. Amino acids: CASSQGLELAAGDTQYF.

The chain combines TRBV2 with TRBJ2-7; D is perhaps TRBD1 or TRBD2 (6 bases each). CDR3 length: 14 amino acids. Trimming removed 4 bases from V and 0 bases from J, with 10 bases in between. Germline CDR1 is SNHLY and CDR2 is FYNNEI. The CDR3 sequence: CASSARGHSYEQYF. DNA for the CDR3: TGTGCCAGCAGTGCGCGGGGACACTCCTACGAGCAGTACTTC.

As DNA, the CDR3 is TGCGCCAGCAGCCAAGAAGGAGGGAGGACAGATACGCAGTATTTT. As protein: CASSQEGGRTDTQYF. This chain joins TRBV4-3 and TRBJ2-3; a weak D match, TRBD2 (6 bases). Trimming stripped 0 bases from V and 3 bases from J, with 10 bases between. CDR1 LGHNA and CDR2 YSLEER come from the germline V gene. There are 15 residues in the CDR3.

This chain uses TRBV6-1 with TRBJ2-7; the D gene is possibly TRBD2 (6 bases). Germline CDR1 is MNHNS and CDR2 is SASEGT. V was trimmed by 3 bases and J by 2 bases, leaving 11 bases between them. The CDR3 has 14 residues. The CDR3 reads CASSEPGATYEQYF. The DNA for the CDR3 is TGTGCCAGCAGTGAGCCGGGAGCCACCTACGAGCAGTACTTC.

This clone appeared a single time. CDR3 residues: CASSQDFVGQTSGYEQYF. The CDR3, as DNA: TGCGCCAGCAGCCAAGATTTTGTGGGACAGACTTCGGGCTACGAGCAGTACTTC. The rearrangement links TRBV4-1 to TRBJ2-7; 7 bases map to TRBD1. This CDR3 has 18 residues. Germline lookup yields CDR1 MGHRA and CDR2 YSYEKL. The V and J ends lost 0 bases and 3 bases, in that order; junction bases with no gene match: 14.

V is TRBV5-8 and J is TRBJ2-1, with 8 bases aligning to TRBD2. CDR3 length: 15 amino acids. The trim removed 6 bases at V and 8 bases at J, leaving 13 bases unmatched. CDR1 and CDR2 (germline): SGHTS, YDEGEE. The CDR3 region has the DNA TGTGCCAGCACCGTTGCGGGGGGTCCCTCCTATGAGCAGTTCTTC. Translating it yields CASTVAGGPSYEQFF.

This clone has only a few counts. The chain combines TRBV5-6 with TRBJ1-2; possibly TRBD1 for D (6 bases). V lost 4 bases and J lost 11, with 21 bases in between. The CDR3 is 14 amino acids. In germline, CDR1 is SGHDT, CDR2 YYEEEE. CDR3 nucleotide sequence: TGTGCCAGCAGCCGAATTACAGGGTTGGCGGGGTACACCTTC. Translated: CASSRITGLAGYTF.

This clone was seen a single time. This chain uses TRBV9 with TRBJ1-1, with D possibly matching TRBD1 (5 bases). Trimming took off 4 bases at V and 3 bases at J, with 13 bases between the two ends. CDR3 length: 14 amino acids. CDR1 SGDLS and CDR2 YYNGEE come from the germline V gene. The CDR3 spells CASSQRAGHTEAFF. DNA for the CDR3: TGTGCCAGCAGCCAGAGGGCAGGGCACACTGAAGCTTTCTTT.

In nucleotides, the CDR3 is TGTGCCATCAGTGATAAGGGACAGGAAAATGAGCAGTTCTTC. Its protein product is CAISDKGQENEQFF. The chain links TRBV10-3 to TRBJ2-1; TRBD1 agrees at 8 bases. Trimming cost V 3 bases and J 7 bases; bases outside gene matches: 5. The CDR3 extends over 14 amino acids. Germline CDR1 reads ENHRY; CDR2 reads SYGVKD.

The CDR3 loop reads CASSPTSGGAGEQFF. DNA for the CDR3: TGTGCCAGCAGCCCGACTAGCGGGGGGGCCGGTGAGCAGTTCTTC. V is TRBV6-4 and J is TRBJ2-1; 14 bases match TRBD2. The CDR3 is made up of 15 amino acids. V dropped 6 bases and J dropped 9; count of bases not matched to a gene: 7. Germline CDR1 reads MRHNA; CDR2 reads SNTAGT.

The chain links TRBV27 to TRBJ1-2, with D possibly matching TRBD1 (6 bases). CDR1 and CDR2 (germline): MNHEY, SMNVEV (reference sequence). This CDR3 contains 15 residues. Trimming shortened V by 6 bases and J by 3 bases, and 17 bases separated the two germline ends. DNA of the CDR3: TGTGCCAGCAGCCCGTCCACAGGGTCCCACTATGGCTACACCTTC. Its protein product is CASSPSTGSHYGYTF.

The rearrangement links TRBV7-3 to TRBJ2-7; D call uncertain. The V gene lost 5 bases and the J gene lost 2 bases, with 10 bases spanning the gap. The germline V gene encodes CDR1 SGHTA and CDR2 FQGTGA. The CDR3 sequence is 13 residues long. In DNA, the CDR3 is TGTGCCAGCAGCAACAACCCACCCTACGAGCAGTACTTC. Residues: CASSNNPPYEQYF.

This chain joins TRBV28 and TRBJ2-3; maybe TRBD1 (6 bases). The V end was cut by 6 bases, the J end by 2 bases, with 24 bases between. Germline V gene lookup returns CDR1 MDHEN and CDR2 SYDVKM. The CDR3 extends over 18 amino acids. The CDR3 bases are TGTGCCAGCAGCCCAACAACCTCACGGACAGTACTCACAGATACGCAGTATTTT. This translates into CASSPTTSRTVLTDTQYF.

The CDR3: CASSQDRGHQPQHF. CDR3 DNA sequence: TGTGCCAGCAGCCAGGACAGGGGTCATCAGCCCCAGCATTTT. The chain is built from TRBV5-8 and TRBJ1-5, with 9 bases lining up with TRBD1. V gave up 4 bases and J gave up 5 bases; unmatched junction bases: 4. The CDR3 length is 14 residues. Germline V CDR1 and CDR2: SGHTS, YDEGEE.

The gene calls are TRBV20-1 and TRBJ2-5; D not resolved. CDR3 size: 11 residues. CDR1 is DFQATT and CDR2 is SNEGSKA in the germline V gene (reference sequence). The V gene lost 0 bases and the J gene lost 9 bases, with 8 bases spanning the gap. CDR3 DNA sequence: TGCAGTGCTAGAGAGTCACTATCCCAGTACTTC. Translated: CSARESLSQYF.

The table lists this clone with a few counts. CDR3 DNA: TGTGCCAGCAGCCTTCTTCCAGGGGATGGCTACACCTTC. This gives the protein CASSLLPGDGYTF. The chain carries TRBV7-3 and TRBJ1-2; possibly TRBD1 for D (6 bases). Between the trimmed V and J ends, which lost 5 bases and 6 bases, there was a span of 13 bases. Germline CDR1 reads SGHTA; CDR2 reads FQGTGA. The CDR3 contains 13 residues.

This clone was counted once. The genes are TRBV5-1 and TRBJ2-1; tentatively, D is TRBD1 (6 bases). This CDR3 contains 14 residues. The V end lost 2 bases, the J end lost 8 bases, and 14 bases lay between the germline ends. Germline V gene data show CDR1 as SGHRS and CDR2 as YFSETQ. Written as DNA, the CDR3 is TGCGCCAGCAGCTTTGGCCAGGGGATCTATGAGCAGTTCTTC. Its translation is CASSFGQGIYEQFF.

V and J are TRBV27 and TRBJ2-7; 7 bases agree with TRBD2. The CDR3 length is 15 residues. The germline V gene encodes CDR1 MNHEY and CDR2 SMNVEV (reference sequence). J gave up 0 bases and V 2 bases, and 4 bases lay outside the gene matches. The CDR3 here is CASSLLGGSSYEQYF. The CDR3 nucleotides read TGTGCCAGCAGTTTACTGGGGGGGAGCTCCTACGAGCAGTACTTC.

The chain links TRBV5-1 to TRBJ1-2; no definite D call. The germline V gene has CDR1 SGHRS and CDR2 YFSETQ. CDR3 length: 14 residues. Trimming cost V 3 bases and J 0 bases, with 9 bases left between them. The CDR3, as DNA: TGCGCCAGCAGCTCGTTGGGAGCTAACTATGGCTACACCTTC. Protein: CASSSLGANYGYTF. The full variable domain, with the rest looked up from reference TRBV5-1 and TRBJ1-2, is KAGVTQTPRYLIKTRGQQVTLSCSPISGHRSVSWYQQTPGQGLQFLFEYFSETQRNKGNFPGRFSGRQFSNSRSEMNVSTLELGDSALYLCASSSLGANYGYTFGSGTRLTVV.

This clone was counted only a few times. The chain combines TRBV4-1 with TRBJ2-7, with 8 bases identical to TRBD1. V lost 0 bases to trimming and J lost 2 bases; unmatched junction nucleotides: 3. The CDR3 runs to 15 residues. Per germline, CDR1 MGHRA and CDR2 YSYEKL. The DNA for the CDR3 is TGCGCCAGCAGCCAAGATGACAGGGGTACCTACGAGCAGTACTTC. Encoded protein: CASSQDDRGTYEQYF.

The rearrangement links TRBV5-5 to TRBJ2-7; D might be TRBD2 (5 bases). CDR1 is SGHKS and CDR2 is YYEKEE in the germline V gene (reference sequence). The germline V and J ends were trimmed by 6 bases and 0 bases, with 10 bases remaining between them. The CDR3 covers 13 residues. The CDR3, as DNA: TGTGCCAGCAATTCCGGGAACTCCTACGAGCAGTACTTC. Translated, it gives CASNSGNSYEQYF.

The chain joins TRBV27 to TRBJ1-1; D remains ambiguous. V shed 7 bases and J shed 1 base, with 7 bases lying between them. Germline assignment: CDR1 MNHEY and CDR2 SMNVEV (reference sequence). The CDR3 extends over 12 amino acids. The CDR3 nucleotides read TGTGCCAGCATCAAGGAGAACACTGAAGCTTTCTTT. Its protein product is CASIKENTEAFF.

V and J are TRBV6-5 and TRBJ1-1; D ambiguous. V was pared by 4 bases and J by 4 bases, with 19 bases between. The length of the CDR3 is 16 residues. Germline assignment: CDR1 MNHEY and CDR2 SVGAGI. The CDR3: CASSWGAGGFVTEAFF. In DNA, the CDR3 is TGTGCCAGCAGTTGGGGAGCAGGCGGGTTTGTCACTGAAGCTTTCTTT.

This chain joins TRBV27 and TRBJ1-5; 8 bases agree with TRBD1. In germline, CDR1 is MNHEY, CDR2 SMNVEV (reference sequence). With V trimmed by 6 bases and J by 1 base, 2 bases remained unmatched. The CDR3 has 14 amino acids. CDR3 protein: CASSQGASNQPQHF. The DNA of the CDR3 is TGTGCCAGCAGCCAGGGGGCCAGCAATCAGCCCCAGCATTTT.

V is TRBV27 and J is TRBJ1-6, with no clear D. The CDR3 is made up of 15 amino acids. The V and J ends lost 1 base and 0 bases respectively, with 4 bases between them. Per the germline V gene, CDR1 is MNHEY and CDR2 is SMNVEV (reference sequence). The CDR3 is CASSLYSSYNSPLHF. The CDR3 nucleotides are TGTGCCAGCAGTTTATATAGCTCCTATAATTCACCCCTCCACTTT.

This CDR3 reads CASSAFGAMNTEAFF. The CDR3 coding sequence is TGTGCCAGCAGTGCGTTTGGGGCCATGAACACTGAAGCTTTCTTT. The V call is TRBV6-6, the J call TRBJ1-1, with D tentatively TRBD1 (5 bases). The CDR3 sequence is 15 residues long. From germline, CDR1 is MNHNY and CDR2 SVGAGI (reference sequence). V was cut by 5 bases and J by 0 bases, with 13 bases left in between.

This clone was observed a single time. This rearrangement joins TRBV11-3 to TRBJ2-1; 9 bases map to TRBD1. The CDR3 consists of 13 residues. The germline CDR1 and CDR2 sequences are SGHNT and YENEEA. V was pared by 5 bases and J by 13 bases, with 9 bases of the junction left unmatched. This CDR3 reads CASSKTGTGPQFF. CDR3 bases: TGTGCCAGCAGCAAAACGGGGACAGGGCCCCAGTTCTTC.

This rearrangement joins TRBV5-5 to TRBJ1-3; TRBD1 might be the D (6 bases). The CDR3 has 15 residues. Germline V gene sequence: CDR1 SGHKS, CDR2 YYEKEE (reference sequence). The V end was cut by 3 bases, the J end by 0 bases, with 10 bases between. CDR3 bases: TGTGCCAGCAGCTGGATGGGGGCCTCTGGAAACACCATATATTTT. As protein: CASSWMGASGNTIYF.

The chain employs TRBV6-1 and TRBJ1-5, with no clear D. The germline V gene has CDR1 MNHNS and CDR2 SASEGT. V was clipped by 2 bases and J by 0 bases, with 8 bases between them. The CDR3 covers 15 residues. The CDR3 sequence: CASSEWAHSNQPQHF. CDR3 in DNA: TGTGCCAGCAGTGAATGGGCCCATAGCAATCAGCCCCAGCATTTT.

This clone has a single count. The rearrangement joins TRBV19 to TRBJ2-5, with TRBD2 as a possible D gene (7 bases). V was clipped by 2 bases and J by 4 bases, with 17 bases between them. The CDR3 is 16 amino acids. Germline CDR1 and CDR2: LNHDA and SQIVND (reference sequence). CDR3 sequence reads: CASSIRRGGGGETQYF. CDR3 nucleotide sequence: TGTGCCAGTAGTATACGGCGAGGGGGGGGAGGAGAGACCCAGTACTTC.

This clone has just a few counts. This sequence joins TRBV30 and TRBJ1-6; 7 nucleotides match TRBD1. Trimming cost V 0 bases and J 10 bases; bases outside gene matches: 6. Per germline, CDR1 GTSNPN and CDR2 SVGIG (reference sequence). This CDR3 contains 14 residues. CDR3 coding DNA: TGTGCCTGGAGTGTAGGGACAGTGGGATCACCCCTCCACTTT. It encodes CAWSVGTVGSPLHF.